This T cell receptor beta chain was captured in a study of shared clonotypes between healthy human individuals. The assay was immunoSEQ multiplex PCR, and TCRdb's table has in-frame clones only and misses some. This table holds over a million clones, around 97% found once. The CDR3 is 17 amino acids. Germline V gene sequence: CDR1 SGHNT, CDR2 YYREEE (reference sequence). The ends were cut back, 4 bases at V and 1 base at J, with 18 bases in the middle. Source material: naive CD4+ T cells sorted from blood. Stated subset: CD45RA+ positively selected. The genes are TRBV5-4 and TRBJ2-1, with D perhaps TRBD2 (6 bases). The clonotype comes from a man aged 25 to 40 in good health. The CDR3: CASSPNRGTSSYNEQFF. The CDR3 nucleotides are TGTGCCAGCAGCCCAAATCGGGGGACGTCGTCCTACAATGAGCAGTTCTTC.